Presented here are 7 T cell receptor beta chains from one specimen sequenced in a study of T cell responses to AZD1222 COVID-19 vaccine. TCRdb's table, derived via immunoSEQ multiplex PCR, lists solely in-frame clones and lacks some. The table has fewer than 180,000 clones, 75% to 95% seen once. Sequencing was performed on peripheral blood, taken 28 days after the second AZD1222 dose. These receptors all come from an adult who received the AZD1222 COVID-19 vaccine.

The genes are TRBV7-2 and TRBJ2-1; 9 bases fit TRBD2. Looked up from germline, CDR1 is SGHTA and CDR2 is FQGNSA. The CDR3 extends over 16 amino acids. The V segment lost 1 base and the J segment 8 bases; nucleotides outside the gene matches: 9. The CDR3 nucleotides read TGTGCCAGCAGCTTAGGGGGCCTAGCGGGAAGGGATGAGCAGTTCTTC. This codes for CASSLGGLAGRDEQFF.

The gene calls are TRBV6-1 and TRBJ1-2; no firm D call. Trimming stripped 1 base from V and 2 bases from J, with 8 bases between. Germline loops: CDR1 MNHNS, CDR2 SASEGT. The CDR3 consists of 14 residues. The CDR3 nucleotides read TGTGCCAGCAGTGAAGAAATGGCAAACTATGGCTACACCTTC. Translating it yields CASSEEMANYGYTF.

This clone was observed a few times. The chain carries TRBV27 and TRBJ1-6; TRBD1 is a possible D gene (5 bases). Per germline, CDR1 MNHEY and CDR2 SMNVEV (reference sequence). The V gene lost 7 bases and the J gene lost 10 bases, with 20 bases spanning the gap. This CDR3 region has 15 residues. The CDR3 here is CASNHDGTGDSPLHF. CDR3 nucleotide sequence: TGTGCCAGCAATCACGACGGGACGGGCGACTCACCCCTCCACTTT.

This clone was seen just once. The chain joins TRBV24-1 to TRBJ2-1, with TRBD1 matching over 10 bases. J gave up 8 bases and V 4 bases, and 10 bases lay outside the gene matches. The CDR3 covers 16 residues. Germline V gives CDR1 KGHDR, CDR2 SFDVKD. CDR3 nucleotides: TGTGCCACCAGTGAGGTCCGGGACAGGGGATACCATGAGCAGTTCTTC. This gives the protein CATSEVRDRGYHEQFF.

This clone occurred once. The gene calls are TRBV14 and TRBJ2-2; TRBD2 matches at 10 bases. The CDR3 is 16 residues long. The junction had 7 bases not matched to a gene; V was cut back by 4 bases and J by 5 bases. CDR1 SGHDN and CDR2 FVKESK come from the germline V gene. CDR3 DNA: TGTGCCAGCAGCCGCCTAGCGGGAGCTCGGACCGGGGAGCTGTTTTTT. Residues: CASSRLAGARTGELFF.

The rearrangement links TRBV10-2 to TRBJ1-1, with D unclear. Germline loops: CDR1 WSHSY, CDR2 SAAADI. V was cut by 6 bases and J by 0 bases, with 8 bases left in between. The CDR3 runs 13 residues. CDR3 residues: CASSASLNTEAFF. DNA of the CDR3: TGCGCCAGCAGCGCTTCCTTGAACACTGAAGCTTTCTTT.

The V call is TRBV4-1, the J call TRBJ2-2, with 10 bases identical to TRBD2. Germline V gene sequence: CDR1 MGHRA, CDR2 YSYEKL. Trimming cost V 5 bases and J 7 bases; bases outside gene matches: 4. The CDR3 extends over 14 amino acids. The DNA of the CDR3 is TGCGCCAGCAGCGCTAGCGGGAGTTTCGGGGAGCTGTTTTTT. Residues: CASSASGSFGELFF.